This T cell receptor beta chain emerged from a study of CD8+ T cells in alopecia areata. Looking at the study overall: The drug, tofacitinib, lasted 6 to 18 months, followed by 6 months off drug.

This clone was seen a few times. What it binds is unknown. Notes on the study in general: In blood and scalp, many expanded lesional clones persisted during tofacitinib.

Germline CDR1 and CDR2: LNHDA and SQIVND (reference sequence). V lost 6 bases to trimming and J lost 0 bases, with 9 bases between them. CDR3 size: 14 residues. Treatment denoted: oral pan-JAK inhibitor, 5-10 mg twice daily. PBMCs, the starting material, were the source of sorted CD4+ and CD8+ T cells. Sequencing templates came from extracted RNA that was reverse transcribed into cDNA. Here immunoSEQ multiplex PCR was the method, and the copy in TCRdb shows in-frame clones only, minus some. The sample has under 110,000 clones, 60% seen once; the top ten hold 16%. Sample: CD8+ T cells sorted from blood, taken at approximately week 56, from a patient treated with tofacitinib. The TCR originated in a human donor with alopecia areata. The gene calls are TRBV19 and TRBJ1-3, with no clear D. In DNA form, the CDR3 reads TGTGCCAGTAGGGAGCAAAGCTCTGGAAACACCATATATTTT. This encodes CASREQSSGNTIYF. Full variable domain (remainder filled in from reference TRBV19 and TRBJ1-3): DGGITQSPKYLFRKEGQNVTLSCEQNLNHDAMYWYRQDPGQGLRLIYYSQIVNDFQKGDIAEGYSVSREKKESFPLTVTSAQKNPTAFYLCASREQSSGNTIYFGEGSWLTVV.